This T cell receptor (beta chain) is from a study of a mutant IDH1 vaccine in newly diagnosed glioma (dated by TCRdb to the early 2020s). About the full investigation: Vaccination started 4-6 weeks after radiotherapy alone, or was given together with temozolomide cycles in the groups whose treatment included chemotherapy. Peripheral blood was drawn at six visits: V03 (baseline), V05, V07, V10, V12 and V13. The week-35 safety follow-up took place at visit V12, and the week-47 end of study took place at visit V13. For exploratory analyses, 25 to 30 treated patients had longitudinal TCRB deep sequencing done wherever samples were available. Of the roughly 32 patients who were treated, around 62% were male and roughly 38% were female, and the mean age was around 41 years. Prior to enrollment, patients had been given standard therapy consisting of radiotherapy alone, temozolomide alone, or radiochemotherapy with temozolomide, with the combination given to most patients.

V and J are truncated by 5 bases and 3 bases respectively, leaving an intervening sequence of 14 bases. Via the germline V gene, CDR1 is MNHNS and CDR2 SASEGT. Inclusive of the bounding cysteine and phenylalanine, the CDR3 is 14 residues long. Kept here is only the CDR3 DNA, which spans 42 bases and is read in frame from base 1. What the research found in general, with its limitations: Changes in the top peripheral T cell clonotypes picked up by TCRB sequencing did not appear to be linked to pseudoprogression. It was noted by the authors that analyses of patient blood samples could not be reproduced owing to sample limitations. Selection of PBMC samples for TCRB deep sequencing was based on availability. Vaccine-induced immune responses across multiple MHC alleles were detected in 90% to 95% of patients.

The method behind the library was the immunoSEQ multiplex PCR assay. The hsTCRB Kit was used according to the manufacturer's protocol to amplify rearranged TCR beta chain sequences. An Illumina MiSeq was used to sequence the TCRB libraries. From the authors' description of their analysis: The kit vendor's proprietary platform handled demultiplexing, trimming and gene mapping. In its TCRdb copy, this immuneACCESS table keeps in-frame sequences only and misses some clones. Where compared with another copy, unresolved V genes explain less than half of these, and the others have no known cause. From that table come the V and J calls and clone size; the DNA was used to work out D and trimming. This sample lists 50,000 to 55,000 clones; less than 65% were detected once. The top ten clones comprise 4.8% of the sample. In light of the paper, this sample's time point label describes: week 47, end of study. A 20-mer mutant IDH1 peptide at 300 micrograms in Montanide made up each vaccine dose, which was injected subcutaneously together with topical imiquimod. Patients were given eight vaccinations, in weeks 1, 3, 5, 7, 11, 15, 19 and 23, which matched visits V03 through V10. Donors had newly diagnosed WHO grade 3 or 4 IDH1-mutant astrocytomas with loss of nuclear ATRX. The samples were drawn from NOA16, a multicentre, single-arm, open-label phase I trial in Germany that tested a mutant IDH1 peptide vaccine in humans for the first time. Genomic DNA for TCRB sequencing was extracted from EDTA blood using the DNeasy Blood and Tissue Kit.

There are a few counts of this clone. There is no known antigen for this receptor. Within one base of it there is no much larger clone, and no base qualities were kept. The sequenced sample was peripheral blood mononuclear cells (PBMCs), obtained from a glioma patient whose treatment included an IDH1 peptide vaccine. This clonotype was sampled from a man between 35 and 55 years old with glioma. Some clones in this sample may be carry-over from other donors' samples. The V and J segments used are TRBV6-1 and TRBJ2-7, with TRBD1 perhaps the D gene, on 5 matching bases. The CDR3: CASSLTQGDYEQYF. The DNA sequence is TGTGCCAGCAGTCTAACGCAAGGGGACTACGAGCAGTACTTC.